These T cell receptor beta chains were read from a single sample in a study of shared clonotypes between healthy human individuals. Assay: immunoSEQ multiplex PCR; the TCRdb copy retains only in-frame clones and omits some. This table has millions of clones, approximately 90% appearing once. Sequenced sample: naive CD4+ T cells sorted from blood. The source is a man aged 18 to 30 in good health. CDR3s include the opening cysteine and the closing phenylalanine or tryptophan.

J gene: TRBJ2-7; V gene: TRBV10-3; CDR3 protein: CAISSQGYEQYF
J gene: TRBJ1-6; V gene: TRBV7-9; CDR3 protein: CASSSGGYNSPLHF
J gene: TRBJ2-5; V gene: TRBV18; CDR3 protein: CASSSGIQETQYF
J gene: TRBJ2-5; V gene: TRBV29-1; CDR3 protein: CSVTKQGPETQYF
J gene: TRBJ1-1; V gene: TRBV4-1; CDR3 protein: CASSLGTAMNTEAFF
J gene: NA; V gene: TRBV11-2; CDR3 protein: CASSPGGWYQETQYF
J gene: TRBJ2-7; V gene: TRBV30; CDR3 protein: CAWRAGLASSYEQYF
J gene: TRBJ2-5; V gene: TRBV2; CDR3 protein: CASTPPWDVETQYF
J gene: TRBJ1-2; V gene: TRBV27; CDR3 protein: CASSPGRNPDRHGYTF
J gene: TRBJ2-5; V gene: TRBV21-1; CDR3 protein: CASRLRKRGEETQYF
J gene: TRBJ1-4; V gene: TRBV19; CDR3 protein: CASRRAPTTNEKLFF
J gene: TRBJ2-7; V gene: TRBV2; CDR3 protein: CASGLDRNTYEQYF
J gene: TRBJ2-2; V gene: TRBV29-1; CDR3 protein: CSASRTSGSSGELFF
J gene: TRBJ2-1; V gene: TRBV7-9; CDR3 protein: CASSLGGQGHEQFF
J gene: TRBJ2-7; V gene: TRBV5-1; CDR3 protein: CASQTSGSSYEQYF
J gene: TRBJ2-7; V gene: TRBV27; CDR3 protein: CASSFLDRYEQYF
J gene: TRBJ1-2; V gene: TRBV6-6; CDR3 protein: CASRQGENGYTF
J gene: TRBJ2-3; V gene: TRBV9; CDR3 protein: CASSVASSGTDTQYF
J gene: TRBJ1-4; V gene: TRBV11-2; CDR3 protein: CASSLGTTTNEKLFF
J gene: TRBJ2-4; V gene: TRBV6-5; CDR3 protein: CASSKRGDPVGIQYF
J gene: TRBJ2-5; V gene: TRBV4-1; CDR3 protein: CASSLGRGSTETQYF
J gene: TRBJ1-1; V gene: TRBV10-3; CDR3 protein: CAISESGVAMNTEAFF
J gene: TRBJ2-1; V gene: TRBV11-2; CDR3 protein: CASSLDQVGDEQFF
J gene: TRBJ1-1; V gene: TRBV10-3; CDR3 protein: CAISGGLRAEAFF
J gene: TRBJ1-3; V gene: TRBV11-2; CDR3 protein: CASSLEGLGNTIYF
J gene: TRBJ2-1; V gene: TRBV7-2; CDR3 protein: CASSLVRGRSSYNEQFF
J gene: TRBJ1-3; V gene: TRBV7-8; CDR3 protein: CASSLVPGAGNTIYF
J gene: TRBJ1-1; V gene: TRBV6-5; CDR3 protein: CASRIQGVNTEAFF
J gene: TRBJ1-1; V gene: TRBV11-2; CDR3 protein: CASSSLRGKSTEAFF
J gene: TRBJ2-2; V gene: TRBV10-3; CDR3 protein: CAISQSPLLRGGSGELFF
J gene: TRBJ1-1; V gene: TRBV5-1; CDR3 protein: CASSLGAGSGMNTEAFF
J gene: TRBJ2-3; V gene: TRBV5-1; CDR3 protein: CASSLGSGGDTQYF
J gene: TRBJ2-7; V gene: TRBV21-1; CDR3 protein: CASSNRRLLSYEQYF
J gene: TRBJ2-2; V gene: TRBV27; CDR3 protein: CASSSERAVRLNTGELFF
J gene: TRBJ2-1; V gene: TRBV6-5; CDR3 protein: CASSPMGRYYNEQFF
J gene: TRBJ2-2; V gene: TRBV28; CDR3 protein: CASSSGGDRDTGELFF
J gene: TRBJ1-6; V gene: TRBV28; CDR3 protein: CASRSPGQSGSYNSPLHF
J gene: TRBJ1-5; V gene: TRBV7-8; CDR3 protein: CASSPQDSNQPQHF
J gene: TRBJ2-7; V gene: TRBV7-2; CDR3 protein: CASSPLWGRDEQYF
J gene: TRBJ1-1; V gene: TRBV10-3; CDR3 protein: CAISGTGAASAFF
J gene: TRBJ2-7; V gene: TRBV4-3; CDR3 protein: CASSQDWEFGGVYEQYF
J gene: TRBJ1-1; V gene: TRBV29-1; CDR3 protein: CSVVPILGGGTEAFF
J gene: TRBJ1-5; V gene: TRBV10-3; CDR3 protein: CAISVDRGYQPQHF
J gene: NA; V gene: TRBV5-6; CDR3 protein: CASSRTAEGYEQYF
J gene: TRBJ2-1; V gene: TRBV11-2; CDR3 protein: CASSLGQAWDGQQFF
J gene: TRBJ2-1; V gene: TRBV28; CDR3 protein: CASSLPYNEQFF
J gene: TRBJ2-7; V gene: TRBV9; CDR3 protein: CASSVEGPPYEQYF
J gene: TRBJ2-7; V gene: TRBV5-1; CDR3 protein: CASSGSTGRPGEQYF